The clone carrying this TCR beta chain was detected once. The antigen remains unidentified. This sample was included in a study of shared clonotypes between healthy human individuals. Genomic DNA of each subset was evenly split across several immunoSEQ plates. TCRdb keeps only in-frame clones here, not all; method: immunoSEQ multiplex PCR. The sample contains around 1.5 million clones, 95% to 99% of which appear only once. General study findings and limits: Rarefaction showed sorted-subset sequencing was incomplete despite large depth.

The sequenced sample consisted of naive CD4+ T cells sorted from blood. Subset of the sample: CD45RA+ positively selected. This receptor was identified in a man in his thirties or forties in good health.

CDR3 nucleotides: TGTGCCACCGGCTGGACTAGCTACACCGGGGAGCTGTTTTTT. As protein: CATGWTSYTGELFF. This chain links TRBV2 with TRBJ2-2; TRBD2 aligns across 8 bases. CDR1 SNHLY and CDR2 FYNNEI come from the germline V gene. The CDR3 totals 14 residues. J lost 3 bases, V lost 10 bases, and 7 bases had no gene match.